Described below is a single T cell receptor beta chain sequence and its context. No antigen is known for it. These data are taken from a study of blood T cells in healthy people across ages. General observations from the study: TCR beta diversity tracked closely with naive T cell percentage.

Russia was home to the donors, healthy Caucasian individuals aged roughly 6 to 95. PBMCs, at least 7 million per sample, were isolated. Primed by a sample-barcoded 5' primer and a J-beta primer mix, a second PCR proceeded for about 6 to 11 cycles. Each sample yielded at least 3 million CDR3-containing paired-end reads. TCRdb re-derived calls from the 5' RACE reads in MiXCR, one entry per CDR3 protein. Among fewer than 2 million distinct CDR3 sequences listed, about two fifths were seen once. CDR3 size: 15 residues. J lost 4 bases, V lost 1 base, and 8 bases had no gene match. From germline, CDR1 is DFQATT and CDR2 SNEGSKA (reference sequence).

What was sequenced was blood. The chain employs TRBV20-1 and TRBJ2-5, with TRBD1 matching over 8 bases. The origin of this receptor is a human donor in good health. CDR3 protein: CSARVEARGPETQYF. In DNA, the CDR3 is TGCAGTGCTAGAGTTGAGGCCAGGGGGCCAGAGACCCAGTACTTC.